A single sample is the source of the 16 T cell receptor beta chains below, sequenced in a study of beta chain features in type 1 diabetes. Since all of the isolated RNA was reverse transcribed, expressed TCRB transcripts were what got sequenced. Some clones are missing from TCRdb's copy, which holds only in-frame ones; the method was immunoSEQ multiplex PCR. This table holds 850,000 to 900,000 clones, 15% to 20% found once. The sample taken for sequencing was naive CD4+ T cells from blood. These receptors were collected from a woman aged 18-29 years in good health.

J is TRBJ1-3 and V is TRBV7-9; D remains unclear. Between the trimmed V and J ends, which lost 6 bases and 4 bases, there was a span of 4 bases. The CDR3 consists of 11 residues. Germline-derived CDR1 and CDR2 are SEHNR and FQNEAQ (reference sequence). The CDR3 DNA follows: TGTGCCAGCAGGGAAGGAAACACCATATATTTT. It encodes CASREGNTIYF.

This clone was picked up a small number of times. The chain employs TRBV5-1 and TRBJ1-2; D perhaps matches TRBD1 (5 bases). Trimming left V 3 bases short and J 5 bases short, with 11 bases between. CDR1 and CDR2 from the germline V gene are SGHRS and YFSETQ. CDR3 length: 13 amino acids. The CDR3 spells CASSSTGNYGYTF. The CDR3 nucleotides read TGCGCCAGCAGCTCAACAGGAAATTATGGCTACACCTTC.

The V gene is TRBV28, the J gene TRBJ2-3; 8 bases align to TRBD2. Germline lookup yields CDR1 MDHEN and CDR2 SYDVKM. V was pared by 2 bases and J by 3 bases, with 7 bases of the junction left unmatched. This CDR3 spans 16 amino acids. The CDR3 DNA reads TGTGCCAGCAGTTTAACGGGCGGGAGGACTACAGATACGCAGTATTTT. As protein: CASSLTGGRTTDTQYF.

This clone turned up a few times. This sequence joins TRBV7-9 and TRBJ1-1; the D gene is possibly TRBD1 (5 bases). V was clipped by 5 bases and J by 4 bases, with 17 bases between them. Germline lookup yields CDR1 SEHNR and CDR2 FQNEAQ (reference sequence). There are 15 residues in the CDR3. In nucleotides, the CDR3 is TGTGCCAGCAGCCCCCGGGCGGCCGGGGGCACTGAAGCTTTCTTT. This codes for CASSPRAAGGTEAFF.

This clone was detected only a few times. The genes are TRBV7-9 and TRBJ1-5; 9 bases fit TRBD1. V lost 1 base and J lost 9; bases outside the gene matches: 7. This CDR3 has 15 residues. Germline V gives CDR1 SEHNR, CDR2 FQNEAQ (reference sequence). CDR3 coding DNA: TGTGCCAGCAGCTTAGGGGGACAGGGCCCAATGCCCCAGCATTTT. Protein sequence: CASSLGGQGPMPQHF.

This clone was counted only a few times. The gene calls are TRBV2 and TRBJ2-1; D gene uncertain. Trimming removed 7 bases from V and 4 bases from J, with 5 bases in between. CDR1 and CDR2 (germline): SNHLY, FYNNEI. This CDR3 is built from 11 residues. The DNA for the CDR3 is TGTGCCAGCACGTGGTACAATGAGCAGTTCTTC. Its protein product is CASTWYNEQFF.

The table lists this clone with a few counts. V usage is TRBV4-3 and J usage is TRBJ1-2; possible D gene TRBD1, 6 bases. With 4 bases removed from V and 3 bases from J, the gap between germline ends came to 12 bases. This CDR3 comprises 14 residues. Germline loops: CDR1 LGHNA, CDR2 YSLEER. The CDR3 nucleotides read TGCGCCAGCAGCCCAGGGGAGGGCTACTATGGCTACACCTTC. It codes for CASSPGEGYYGYTF.

The chain carries TRBV18 and TRBJ2-4; no definite D call. CDR3 length: 15 residues. The V end was cut by 3 bases, the J end by 5 bases, with 14 bases between. Germline values: CDR1 KGHSH, CDR2 LQKENI. The CDR3 coding sequence is TGTGCCAGCTCACCGGTTCCGGGCGCGGAAAACATTCAGTACTTC. Amino acids: CASSPVPGAENIQYF. Variable domain in full (rest from reference TRBV18 and TRBJ2-4): NAGVMQNPRHLVRRRGQEARLRCSPMKGHSHVYWYRQLPEEGLKFMVYLQKENIIDESGMPKERFSAEFPKEGPSILRIQQVVRGDSAAYFCASSPVPGAENIQYFGAGTRLSVL.

The chain joins TRBV28 to TRBJ1-5; D is possibly TRBD1 (5 bases). The CDR3 is 16 residues long. The germline V gene encodes CDR1 MDHEN and CDR2 SYDVKM. Trimming left V 5 bases short and J 2 bases short, with 16 bases between. This CDR3 is CASSHAGWKGNQPQHF. The CDR3 DNA reads TGTGCCAGCAGTCACGCAGGGTGGAAAGGCAATCAGCCCCAGCATTTT. The variable domain in full, completed from reference TRBV28 and TRBJ1-5, reads DVKVTQSSRYLVKRTGEKVFLECVQDMDHENMFWYRQDPGLGLRLIYFSYDVKMKEKGDIPEGYSVSREKKERFSLILESASTNQTSMYLCASSHAGWKGNQPQHFGDGTRLSIL.

This clone was counted between two and nine times. CDR3 loop: CASSIGLARTYGYTF. CDR3 DNA sequence: TGTGCCAGTAGTATAGGCCTGGCGAGGACCTATGGCTACACCTTC. The V and J genes are TRBV19 and TRBJ1-2; D gene uncertain. This CDR3 is built from 15 residues. Per germline, CDR1 LNHDA and CDR2 SQIVND (reference sequence). The V gene lost 1 base and the J gene lost 4 bases, with 13 bases spanning the gap.

This clone was observed a few times. This chain connects TRBV7-2 to TRBJ2-7, with D perhaps being TRBD1 or TRBD2 (5 bases each). V dropped 4 bases and J dropped 2 bases, with 18 bases sitting between them. Germline values: CDR1 SGHTA, CDR2 FQGNSA. This CDR3 comprises 16 residues. The CDR3: CASSSNQWGRPYEQYF. The CDR3 DNA reads as TGTGCCAGCAGCTCCAACCAATGGGGACGACCCTACGAGCAGTACTTC.

This chain links TRBV29-1 with TRBJ2-3; D might be TRBD1 or TRBD2, each matching 5 bases. CDR1 is SQVTM and CDR2 is ANQGSEA in the germline V gene. The ends were cut back, 5 bases at V and 0 bases at J, with 12 bases in the middle. This CDR3 has 14 amino acids. In nucleotides, the CDR3 is TGCAGCGTTCGACAGCGGATGAGCACAGATACGCAGTATTTT. Its protein is CSVRQRMSTDTQYF.

This clone was counted a few times. The chain employs TRBV29-1 and TRBJ2-5; perhaps TRBD1 as D (5 bases). In germline, CDR1 is SQVTM, CDR2 ANQGSEA. V lost 5 bases and J 3 bases, leaving 10 bases between the germline ends. CDR3 size: 12 residues. The CDR3 spells CSVFDSKETQYF. As DNA, the CDR3 is TGCAGCGTTTTCGACAGTAAAGAGACCCAGTACTTC.

The CDR3 reads CASSLGHVNEKLFF. CDR3 DNA sequence: TGTGCCAGCAGCCTAGGACACGTTAATGAAAAACTGTTTTTT. This chain uses TRBV9 with TRBJ1-4; TRBD1 might be the D (5 bases). The V gene lost 4 bases and the J gene lost 4 bases, with 11 bases spanning the gap. Germline V lookup: CDR1 SGDLS, CDR2 YYNGEE. The CDR3 spans 14 residues.

This clone was counted only a few times. The sample holds other DNA sequences that translate to the same CDR3. J is TRBJ2-7 and V is TRBV6-6; D remains unclear. Germline CDR1 and CDR2: MNHNY and SVGAGI (reference sequence). Trimming stripped 0 bases from V and 2 bases from J, with 2 bases between. This CDR3 has 12 amino acids. The CDR3 region has the DNA TGTGCCAGCAGTTACTCGACCTACGAGCAGTACTTC. Translation gives CASSYSTYEQYF.

The chain combines TRBV10-3 with TRBJ1-3; D not resolved. The CDR3 consists of 12 residues. Germline V gives CDR1 ENHRY, CDR2 SYGVKD. The V end was cut by 10 bases, the J end by 0 bases, with 7 bases between. The CDR3 loop reads CATAFSGNTIYF. In DNA, the CDR3 is TGTGCCACGGCCTTCTCTGGAAACACCATATATTTT.